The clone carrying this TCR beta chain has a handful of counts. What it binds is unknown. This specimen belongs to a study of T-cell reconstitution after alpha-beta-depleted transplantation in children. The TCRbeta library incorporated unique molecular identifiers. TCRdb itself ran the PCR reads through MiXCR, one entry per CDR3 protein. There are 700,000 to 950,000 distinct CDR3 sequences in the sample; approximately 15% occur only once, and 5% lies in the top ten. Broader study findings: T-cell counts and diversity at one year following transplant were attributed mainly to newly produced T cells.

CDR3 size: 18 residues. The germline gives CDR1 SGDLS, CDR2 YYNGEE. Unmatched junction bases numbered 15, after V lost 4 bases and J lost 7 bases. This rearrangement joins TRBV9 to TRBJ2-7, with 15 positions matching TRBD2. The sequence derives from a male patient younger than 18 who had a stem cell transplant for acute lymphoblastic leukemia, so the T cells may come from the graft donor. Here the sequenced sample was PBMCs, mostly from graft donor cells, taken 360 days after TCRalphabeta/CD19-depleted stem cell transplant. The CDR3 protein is CASSPKGTSGRWTTEQYF. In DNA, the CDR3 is TGTGCCAGCAGCCCGAAGGGGACTAGCGGGAGGTGGACTACGGAGCAGTACTTC.